A selection of T cell receptor beta chains follows, all from one sample in a study of blood T cell repertoires in COVID-19. The method was immunoSEQ multiplex PCR; TCRdb's version includes in-frame clones alone and lacks a portion of them. The profile shows 270,000 or so clones, 80% to 95% of them singletons. The sequenced sample was PBMCs or T cells enriched from blood (not recorded which). The receptors originated from a man aged 35-49 years who had been exposed to COVID-19. CDR3s include the opening cysteine and the closing phenylalanine or tryptophan. The D gene is left open where the match is weak. Where a row states a size, it is once, few, many or the class of an expanded clone; other rows omit it.

DNA	CDR3	D	size	V	J
TGTGCCAGCAGCAAGAGAGATAGCGGGAACTGTTGGTACAATGAGCAGTTCTTC	CASSKRDSGNCWYNEQFF	.	.	TRBV21-1	TRBJ2-1
TGTGCCAGCACCCGGGACAGCCACAACACTGAAGCTTTCTTT	CASTRDSHNTEAFF	TRBD1	.	TRBV6-6	TRBJ1-1
TGTGCCAGCGCGGGTACGACAGGGAACACTGAAGCTTTCTTT	CASAGTTGNTEAFF	.	.	TRBV2	TRBJ1-1
TGTGCCAGCCTCTACTACGCTGGTGCTGTTCAGCCCCAGCATTTT	CASLYYAGAVQPQHF	.	.	TRBV2	TRBJ1-5
TGCAGCGTTGAAGGCGTGAACACTGAAGCTTTCTTT	CSVEGVNTEAFF	.	many	TRBV29-1	TRBJ1-1
TGTGCCAGCAGCGTAGCCACGGGAGAGCCCTACGAACAGTACTTC	CASSVATGEPYEQYF	.	.	TRBV9	TRBJ2-7
TGTGCCAGCAGTTTAGGCAGCAATCAGCCCCAGCATTTT	CASSLGSNQPQHF	.	.	TRBV28	TRBJ1-5
TGTGCCAGCAGCTTCGACTTGAACACTGAAGCTTTCTTT	CASSFDLNTEAFF	.	.	TRBV6-5	TRBJ1-1
TGTGCCAGCAGCTCGAGGAGCGGCCAAAGTCAGCCCCAGCATTTT	CASSSRSGQSQPQHF	.	once	TRBV7-2	TRBJ1-5
TGCGCCAGCAGCTTGGCAGGGAGCAATCAGCCCCAGCATTTT	CASSLAGSNQPQHF	.	.	TRBV5-1	TRBJ1-5
TGTGCCAGTACCAGGGGACAGGGGGGCGAGCAGTACTTC	CASTRGQGGEQYF	TRBD1	once	TRBV19	TRBJ2-7
TGTGCCAGCAGCGCGGAGGGTAAGACCGGGGAGCTGTTTTTT	CASSAEGKTGELFF	.	.	TRBV9	TRBJ2-2
TGTGCCAGCAGATTCGGGACACAGAACACTGAAGCTTTCTTT	CASRFGTQNTEAFF	.	.	TRBV6-5	TRBJ1-1
TGTGCCAGCAGTTCGTTACCGGGGGGTTCCCCATTTATGGGCTACACCTTC	CASSSLPGGSPFMGYTF	.	.	TRBV27	TRBJ1-2
TGTGCCACCAGCAGAGATTACCAGGGCGGTGGAAACACCATATATTTT	CATSRDYQGGGNTIYF	.	.	TRBV15	TRBJ1-3
TGTGCCAGCAGTTTTGAACTTAGCAATCAGCCCCAGCATTTT	CASSFELSNQPQHF	.	.	TRBV28	TRBJ1-5
TGCGCCAGCAGCTTTAACAGGGTCTCTGGGGCCAACGTCCTGACTTTC	CASSFNRVSGANVLTF	.	.	TRBV5-1	TRBJ2-6
TGTGCCAGCAGTTACTCGACAGGGACTCTGAACACTGAAGCTTTCTTT	CASSYSTGTLNTEAFF	TRBD1	.	TRBV6-5	TRBJ1-1
TGTGCCACCAGTGATCCCGGACAGGGCATGGACACCGGGGAGCTGTTTTTT	CATSDPGQGMDTGELFF	TRBD1	.	TRBV24-1	TRBJ2-2
TGTGCCAGCAGTTTACGTCTGGGACAGGGGGCGCGGTATCAGCCCCAGCATTTT	CASSLRLGQGARYQPQHF	TRBD1	.	TRBV28	TRBJ1-5
TGTGCCACCAGTGATCTGGCTAGCACCGGGGAGCTGTTTTTT	CATSDLASTGELFF	.	.	TRBV24-1	TRBJ2-2
TGTGCCAGCTCACCCAGGGGTTCGGTGAACACTGAAGCTTTCTTT	CASSPRGSVNTEAFF	.	.	TRBV18	TRBJ1-1
TGTGCCAGTAGTATTACCCAGGGTGGAGCTGAAGCTTTCTTT	CASSITQGGAEAFF	.	.	TRBV19	TRBJ1-1
TGTGCAAGTCGCCTCCCCGGGACTAGAGACTACGAGCAGTACTTC	CASRLPGTRDYEQYF	.	.	TRBV12-2	TRBJ2-7
TGTGCCAGCAGTTACGGGCGGGGGGAGGAGACCCAGTACTTC	CASSYGRGEETQYF	TRBD2	.	TRBV6-5	TRBJ2-5
TGTGCCAGCAGCTTAGATCTTGCAGGGTTCTCCGAGCAGTACTTC	CASSLDLAGFSEQYF	.	.	TRBV11-2	TRBJ2-7
TGCGCCAGCAGAGCCGGGACAGGGAGCACCGGGGAGCTGTTTTTT	CASRAGTGSTGELFF	TRBD1	.	TRBV10-2	TRBJ2-2
TGTGCCAGTAGGAGCGGACAGACCAACACTGAAGCTTTCTTT	CASRSGQTNTEAFF	.	.	TRBV19	TRBJ1-1
TGTGCCAGCAGCCCAACCCCAGGGGGCAGGACCGGGGAGCTGTTTTTT	CASSPTPGGRTGELFF	TRBD1	.	TRBV9	TRBJ2-2
TGCAGTGCTAGTTCTGAGGTACGCGAGCAGTACTTC	CSASSEVREQYF	.	.	TRBV20-1	TRBJ2-7
TGTGCCAGCAGTGAAATGCTAGCGGAAGAGACCCAGTACTTC	CASSEMLAEETQYF	TRBD2	.	TRBV2	TRBJ2-5
TGTGCCGCGGGAGCGGGTGACTCCTACAATGAGCAGTTCTTC	CAAGAGDSYNEQFF	TRBD2	.	TRBV10-3	TRBJ2-1
TGCGCCAGCAGCCAAGATGGTCGGAACTATGGCTACACCTTC	CASSQDGRNYGYTF	.	once	TRBV4-1	TRBJ1-2
TGTGCCAGCAGCCAAGAACGGCTAGCGGGAGTAGAGACCCAGTACTTC	CASSQERLAGVETQYF	TRBD2	.	TRBV3-1/TRBV3-2	TRBJ2-5
TGTGCCAGCAGCTTAGCGACAGGACGGTCTCAATGGCCCCAGCATTTT	CASSLATGRSQWPQHF	.	.	TRBV7-2	TRBJ1-5
TGTGCCAGCAGCCAAGATCTTCCACAGTCGAACACTGAAGCTTTCTTT	CASSQDLPQSNTEAFF	.	.	TRBV3-1/TRBV3-2	TRBJ1-1
TGTGCCAGCAGCTCCAGGTCAGCCTACTATGGCTACACCTTC	CASSSRSAYYGYTF	.	few	TRBV5-6	TRBJ1-2
TGTGCCAGCAGCCCGGGACTAGCGGGAGGTCGCACAGATACGCAGTATTTT	CASSPGLAGGRTDTQYF	TRBD2	.	TRBV7-2	TRBJ2-3
TGTGCCAGCAGCGAGATTAGCGGGGGGGGGCTACTGGATACGCAGTATTTT	CASSEISGGGLLDTQYF	TRBD2	.	TRBV11-3	TRBJ2-3
TGTGCCAGCAGTGAAATTTTGCGGGATACGCAGTATTTT	CASSEILRDTQYF	.	.	TRBV2	TRBJ2-3